The next 18 T cell receptor beta chains were all read from a single sample in a study of shared clonotypes between healthy human individuals. It was CD45RO-negative cells, positively selected for CCR7, that made up naive CD8 cells, with terminally differentiated effector memory CD45RA+ cells excluded. TCRdb's table, derived via immunoSEQ multiplex PCR, lists solely in-frame clones and lacks some. In the table there are 1.5 million to 2.5 million clones, approximately 94% of which are singletons. Sequencing used naive CD8+ T cells sorted from blood. All receptors come from a young man in good health.

The J gene is TRBJ1-5, the V gene TRBV28; 9 bases agree with TRBD1. The V segment lost 6 bases and the J segment 1 base; nucleotides outside the gene matches: 10. The germline CDR1 and CDR2 sequences are MDHEN and SYDVKM. The CDR3 loop spans 17 amino acids. The CDR3, as DNA: TGTGCCAGCAGCTCCGGACAGGGGCTGATGAGCAATCAGCCCCAGCATTTT. Protein product: CASSSGQGLMSNQPQHF.

The CDR3 reads CASSFLVGSQETQYF. Here the CDR3 DNA reads TGTGCCAGCAGCTTCCTGGTGGGGAGCCAAGAGACCCAGTACTTC. The rearrangement joins TRBV5-4 to TRBJ2-5, with a tentative D call TRBD2 (5 bases). V gave up 2 bases and J gave up 1 base, with 12 bases separating them. This CDR3 contains 15 residues. Germline CDR1 and CDR2: SGHNT and YYREEE (reference sequence).

This clone appeared a single time. The gene calls are TRBV5-6 and TRBJ1-6; 8 nucleotides agree with TRBD1. The CDR3 loop spans 14 amino acids. Unmatched junction bases numbered 7, after V lost 4 bases and J lost 10 bases. Germline V gives CDR1 SGHDT, CDR2 YYEEEE. The CDR3 here is CASSPGQGYSPLHF. The CDR3, as DNA: TGTGCCAGCAGCCCCGGACAGGGATACTCACCCCTCCACTTT.

The chain combines TRBV10-2 with TRBJ1-2; TRBD1 might be the D (6 bases). Germline V lookup: CDR1 WSHSY, CDR2 SAAADI. V was cut by 1 base and J by 10 bases, with 16 bases left in between. The CDR3 has 14 residues. The CDR3 loop is CASSEFLGGSDYTF. The DNA of the CDR3 is TGCGCCAGCAGTGAGTTCTTAGGGGGGAGTGACTACACCTTC.

This chain joins TRBV10-1 and TRBJ2-7; 7 positions match TRBD2. Losses at the gene ends were 0 bases for V and 7 bases for J; bases not matched to a gene: 6. CDR1 is WNHNN, CDR2 SYGVQD, per germline (reference sequence). This CDR3 has 14 amino acids. The CDR3 here is CASSESAGVGEQYF. Written as DNA, the CDR3 is TGCGCCAGCAGTGAGTCTGCGGGAGTGGGGGAGCAGTACTTC.

V and J are TRBV13 and TRBJ1-1, with a tentative D call TRBD1 (5 bases). There are 14 residues in the CDR3. V lost 3 bases and J 5 bases, leaving 13 bases between the germline ends. In germline, CDR1 is PRHDT, CDR2 FYEKMQ (reference sequence). For the CDR3, the DNA is TGTGCCAGCAGCTTTTGGGACGGCGGGACTGAAGCTTTCTTT. As protein: CASSFWDGGTEAFF. The full variable domain, rest sourced from reference TRBV13 and TRBJ1-1, is AAGVIQSPRHLIKEKRETATLKCYPIPRHDTVYWYQQGPGQDPQFLISFYEKMQSDKGSIPDRFSAQQFSDYHSELNMSSLELGDSALYFCASSFWDGGTEAFFGQGTRLTVV.

The rearrangement uses TRBV30 and TRBJ1-4; the D is unclear. Germline-derived CDR1 and CDR2 are GTSNPN and SVGIG (reference sequence). The CDR3 has 14 amino acids. V was clipped by 4 bases and J by 4 bases, with 13 bases between them. CDR3 amino acids: CAWTLAGINEKLFF. The CDR3 coding sequence is TGTGCCTGGACCCTAGCTGGGATTAATGAAAAACTGTTTTTT.

This clone has just one count. This chain joins TRBV6-1 and TRBJ1-2; 9 positions agree with TRBD1. Unmatched junction bases numbered 5, after V lost 4 bases and J lost 8 bases. There are 13 residues in the CDR3. Germline V CDR1 and CDR2: MNHNS, SASEGT. The CDR3 is CASSVQGAQGYTF. CDR3 in DNA: TGTGCCAGCAGTGTACAGGGGGCGCAGGGCTACACCTTC.

This chain links TRBV13 with TRBJ2-5, with TRBD2 matching over 8 bases. Germline lookup yields CDR1 PRHDT and CDR2 FYEKMQ (reference sequence). Trimming at V came to 5 bases and at J to 4 bases, leaving 6 bases not matched to a gene. The CDR3 is made up of 14 amino acids. CDR3 in DNA: TGTGCCAGCAGCCCCCGGGGGGGCCGAGAGACCCAGTACTTC. Translating gives CASSPRGGRETQYF.

V is TRBV28 and J is TRBJ1-2; D is possibly TRBD1 (6 bases). V was trimmed by 3 bases and J by 1 base, leaving 12 bases between them. Looked up from germline, CDR1 is MDHEN and CDR2 is SYDVKM. This CDR3 comprises 15 residues. The CDR3 DNA sequence: TGTGCCAGCAGTTTCTACGGACAGTTTAACTATGGCTACACCTTC. It codes for CASSFYGQFNYGYTF.

This clone was picked up a small number of times. The chain combines TRBV10-1 with TRBJ2-2, with D possibly TRBD2 on 5 matching bases. V was shortened by 2 bases and J by 3 bases, with 13 bases between the two germline ends. Germline CDR1 reads WNHNN; CDR2 reads SYGVQD (reference sequence). The CDR3 extends over 16 amino acids. The CDR3 region has the DNA TGCGCCAGCAGTGAGGATCGGAGGCTCGACACCGGGGAGCTGTTTTTT. This sequence encodes CASSEDRRLDTGELFF.

The rearrangement uses TRBV19 and TRBJ1-1; D is possibly TRBD1 (6 bases). The germline V and J ends were trimmed by 4 bases and 5 bases, with 11 bases remaining between them. The CDR3 has 13 amino acids. The germline V gene has CDR1 LNHDA and CDR2 SQIVND (reference sequence). As DNA, the CDR3 is TGTGCCAGTAGTAAATGGGGGGCAACTGAAGCTTTCTTT. It is translated as CASSKWGATEAFF.

This chain uses TRBV4-1 with TRBJ2-3; D uncertain. The CDR3 is 11 amino acids. Germline V gives CDR1 MGHRA, CDR2 YSYEKL. V was shortened by 5 bases and J by 6 bases, with 6 bases between the two germline ends. The CDR3 DNA reads TGCGCCAGCAGCAAACTTGATACGCAGTATTTT. Protein sequence: CASSKLDTQYF.

The chain has TRBV19 and TRBJ1-5, with D unclear. V was trimmed by 3 bases and J by 2 bases, leaving 11 bases between them. The CDR3 loop spans 15 amino acids. Germline values: CDR1 LNHDA, CDR2 SQIVND (reference sequence). Here the CDR3 reads CASSISPVGNQPQHF. The CDR3 DNA sequence: TGTGCCAGTAGTATTAGCCCGGTGGGCAATCAGCCCCAGCATTTT.

In the case of this clone: Other DNA sequences in the same sample also yield this CDR3. The CDR3, as DNA: TGTGCCAGCAGCGTCGCCAGGACCGACACAGATACGCAGTATTTT. It yields the protein CASSVARTDTDTQYF. The V and J genes are TRBV9 and TRBJ2-3, with unresolved D. Germline lookup yields CDR1 SGDLS and CDR2 YYNGEE. CDR3 length: 15 amino acids. Trimming removed 2 bases at V and 2 bases at J, with 12 bases between.

On this clone itself: Other nucleotide sequences from this sample produce the same CDR3. The J gene is TRBJ2-7, the V gene TRBV18, with D possibly TRBD1 on 5 matching bases. The CDR3 spans 13 residues. Trimming took off 0 bases at V and 3 bases at J, with 6 bases between the two ends. The germline V gene encodes CDR1 KGHSH and CDR2 LQKENI. In DNA, the CDR3 is TGTGCCAGCTCACCACCAGACAGCTACGAGCAGTACTTC. It encodes CASSPPDSYEQYF.

The chain recombines TRBV9 with TRBJ1-3; tentative D call: TRBD1 (5 bases). Per the germline V gene, CDR1 is SGDLS and CDR2 is YYNGEE. CDR3 length equals 15 residues. Trimming removed 5 bases at V and 0 bases at J, with 12 bases between. The chain's CDR3 is CASSGQALSGNTIYF. CDR3 DNA: TGTGCCAGCAGTGGACAAGCTCTCTCTGGAAACACCATATATTTT.

The chain employs TRBV7-9 and TRBJ2-1; 7 bases fit TRBD1. Germline values: CDR1 SEHNR, CDR2 FQNEAQ (reference sequence). Trimming cost V 6 bases and J 8 bases; bases outside gene matches: 7. The CDR3 has 13 residues. The CDR3 is CASRPRDSYEQFF. The CDR3 region has the DNA TGTGCCAGCAGGCCCAGGGACAGCTATGAGCAGTTCTTC.